This TCR beta chain appears in the sequencing data of a study of blood T cell repertoires in COVID-19. For the study at large: In each case, the material was cDNA or gDNA derived from T cells, B-cell-depleted T cells, or PBMCs.

Profiled with immunoSEQ multiplex PCR; TCRdb holds only in-frame clones, not every one. The sample lists about 280,000 clones; more than 75% were seen once. Which cohort a participant joined came from the clinical history participants gave. The CDR3 loop spans 18 amino acids. Specimen: PBMCs or T cells enriched from blood (not recorded which). The TCR originated in an older woman in a cohort exposed to, infected with or recovered from COVID-19 (not recorded which). The chain employs TRBV21-1 and TRBJ1-4; the table gives TRBD1 as D, unverified against the DNA. TRBV21-1 is tagged as a pseudogene. CDR3 loop: CASSKVPGVEKGLEKLFF. CDR3 DNA sequence: TGTGCCAGCAGCAAAGTTCCAGGGGTCGAGAAAGGCCTGGAAAAACTGTTTTTT.